These 15 T cell receptor delta chains share one sample of origin, sequenced in a study of Vδ1+ human thymocytes. The template was reverse-transcribed extracted RNA. Multiplex PCR used pooled V-gene forward primers and a constant-region reverse primer to amplify CDR3s. TCRdb re-called clones from the multiplex PCR reads using CATT. Counted here are 45,000 to 60,000 delta-chain clones, approximately 15% occurring once; the ten biggest clones make up under 0.55%. What these receptors recognize is not known. Overall study findings and caveats: Highly polyclonal TRG and TRD repertoires with Gaussian CDR3 length distributions appeared in thymus.

The source material was Vdelta1+ gamma-delta thymocytes from the thymus. Subset reported: FACS-sorted CD3+ TCRalphabeta- TCRVdelta1+ TCRVdelta2- thymocytes. These receptors all stem from a boy younger than two who had congenital heart surgery.

This rearrangement joins TRDV1 to TRDJ2; 7 positions agree with TRDD3. The CDR3 spans 19 residues. Germline trimming cut 0 bases from V and 3 bases from J; bases unmatched to any gene: 13. Per germline, CDR1 TSWWSYY and CDR2 QGS. DNA for the CDR3: TGTGCTCTTGGGGAACTAGGGAGACTGGGGATGGGGATGACAGCACAACTCTTCTTT. Its translation: CALGELGRLGMGMTAQLFF.

The chain joins TRDV1 to TRDJ1, with D perhaps matching TRDD2 or TRDD3 (9 bases each). The germline gives CDR1 TSWWSYY, CDR2 QGS. The V end was cut by 1 base, the J end by 0 bases, with 30 bases between. This CDR3 comprises 22 residues. CDR3 sequence: CALGEPGPSYAWGMRYTDKLIF. The DNA of the CDR3 is TGTGCTCTTGGGGAACCTGGGCCTTCCTACGCCTGGGGGATGAGGTACACCGATAAACTCATCTTT.

In its sample, this clone ranks as medium-sized. The rearrangement links TRDV2 to TRDJ1, with 8 bases that match TRDD3. Trimming took 0 bases from V and 0 from J; bases not matched to a gene: 5. The CDR3 is 16 residues long. Germline-derived CDR1 and CDR2 are GEAIGNYY and EKD. The CDR3 DNA follows: TGTGCCTGTGACACCGATCTGGGGGAGTACACCGATAAACTCATCTTT. Protein: CACDTDLGEYTDKLIF.

This clone is categorized as medium-sized (0.01 to 0.1%). The rearrangement links TRDV2 to TRDJ1, with 8 nucleotides matching TRDD3. V was pared by 1 base and J by 2 bases, with 8 bases of the junction left unmatched. The CDR3 extends over 16 amino acids. Germline V gene lookup returns CDR1 GEAIGNYY and CDR2 EKD. CDR3 residues: CACDTVEGYGTDKLIF. The CDR3 bases are TGTGCCTGTGACACAGTCGAGGGATACGGAACCGATAAACTCATCTTT.

The V call is TRDV1, the J call TRDJ1; D remains unclear. Trimming cost V 4 bases and J 2 bases, with 14 bases left between them. The V gene's germline CDR1 is TSWWSYY and CDR2 QGS. CDR3 length: 15 amino acids. CDR3 protein: CALGATMLMTDKLIF. The DNA of the CDR3 is TGTGCTCTTGGGGCTACTATGCTTATGACCGATAAACTCATCTTT.

The chain has TRDV1 and TRDJ1, with TRDD2 matching over 8 bases. There are 18 residues in the CDR3. Germline trimming cut 4 bases from V and 3 bases from J; bases unmatched to any gene: 16. Germline V CDR1 and CDR2: TSWWSYY, QGS. The CDR3 nucleotides read TGTGCTCTTGGGGTATTCTTCCTACAAGGGTCCCTGCCCGATAAACTCATCTTT. Translation: CALGVFFLQGSLPDKLIF.

The chain has TRDV1 and TRDJ1; TRDD3 aligns across 8 bases. After removal of 1 base from V and 4 bases from J, the junction contained 11 bases not matched to a gene. CDR3 length: 17 amino acids. Germline lookup yields CDR1 TSWWSYY and CDR2 QGS. The CDR3 region has the DNA TGTGCTCTTGGGGAACGTCCTCGTCTCTGGGGGAGCGATAAACTCATCTTT. This sequence encodes CALGERPRLWGSDKLIF.

This clone was seen more than once but under ten times. The V call is TRDV1, the J call TRDJ1; D remains ambiguous. Germline lookup yields CDR1 TSWWSYY and CDR2 QGS. The CDR3 contains 16 residues. V was cut by 4 bases and J by 0 bases, with 15 bases left in between. DNA for the CDR3: TGTGCTCTTGGGGCCGGCCGGGAGTCATACACCGATAAACTCATCTTT. Translating it yields CALGAGRESYTDKLIF.

This clone has only a few counts. The genes are TRDV2 and TRDJ1; 9 nucleotides align to TRDD3. CDR3 size: 24 residues. V shed 3 bases and J 0 bases; nucleotides not matched to a gene: 31. Germline assignment: CDR1 GEAIGNYY and CDR2 EKD. The CDR3 here is CACDPRFFLLLGDQPHPYTDKLIF. CDR3 in DNA: TGTGCCTGTGACCCTCGGTTCTTCCTTCTACTGGGGGACCAACCTCACCCGTACACCGATAAACTCATCTTT.

This clone was seen only a few times. V usage is TRDV1 and J usage is TRDJ1, with 8 bases identical to TRDD3. CDR1 is TSWWSYY and CDR2 is QGS in the germline V gene. The junction had 12 bases not matched to a gene; V was cut back by 0 bases and J by 0 bases. This CDR3 comprises 19 residues. The CDR3 nucleotides read TGTGCTCTTGGGGAACTCCGGGGGGGATATGGTGGGTACACCGATAAACTCATCTTT. Translating it yields CALGELRGGYGGYTDKLIF.

This clone has only a few counts. The gene calls are TRDV1 and TRDJ1, with TRDD3 identical over 13 bases. V lost 1 base, J lost 3 bases, and 14 bases stayed unmatched. Germline V CDR1 and CDR2: TSWWSYY, QGS. CDR3 length: 20 amino acids. The CDR3 sequence: CALGEPYIPYWGIRADKLIF. The CDR3 DNA sequence: TGTGCTCTTGGGGAACCTTATATTCCTTACTGGGGGATACGGGCCGATAAACTCATCTTT.

Notes on this clone: This sample also contains other DNA sequences that code for the same CDR3. The gene calls are TRDV1 and TRDJ1; a weak D match, TRDD3 (10 bases). Trimming stripped 7 bases from V and 2 bases from J, with 29 bases between. CDR1 and CDR2 from the germline V gene are TSWWSYY and QGS. The CDR3 consists of 19 residues. CDR3 region: CALVGAFLPLLGDTDKLIF. CDR3 DNA sequence: TGTGCTCTTGTTGGGGCCTTCCTACCCTTACTGGGGGATACCGATAAACTCATCTTT.

This clone has only a few counts. An end of the junction does not agree with germline; a read error may underlie this. The rearrangement uses TRDV1 and TRDJ1, with D possibly TRDD3 on 6 matching bases. This CDR3 has 16 amino acids. Germline CDR1 TSWWSYY, CDR2 QGS. In nucleotides, the CDR3 is TGTGCTCCTGGGGAGCCACGTCTAGTTTACACCGATAAACTCATCTTT. This encodes CAPGEPRLVYTDKLIF.

This clone showed up just a few times. V gene TRDV1 combines with J gene TRDJ1, with 13 bases that match TRDD3. The CDR3 is 21 residues long. Trimming cost V 1 base and J 4 bases; bases outside gene matches: 18. Germline CDR1 is TSWWSYY and CDR2 is QGS. CDR3 nucleotides: TGTGCTCTTGGGGAACACGTCCTCGATGTACTGGGGGATACGCGAGGCGATAAACTCATCTTT. Translation: CALGEHVLDVLGDTRGDKLIF.

This clone was detected a few times. V gene TRDV1 combines with J gene TRDJ1, with 11 bases fitting TRDD3. The germline V gene has CDR1 TSWWSYY and CDR2 QGS. The length of the CDR3 is 15 residues. V shed 2 bases, J shed 9 bases, and the junction held 8 bases outside the gene matches. The CDR3 DNA reads TGTGCTCTTGGGGAAGGATACTGGGGGATATCGGAACTCATCTTT. The encoded protein is CALGEGYWGISELIF.